These 25 T cell receptor beta chains share one sample of origin, sequenced in a study of blood T cell repertoires in COVID-19. Using immunoSEQ multiplex PCR, the repertoire was profiled, and TCRdb retains in-frame clones only, with some absent. The sample has about 63,000 clones, 70% to 80% seen once. What was sequenced was peripheral blood. Receptors originate from a woman older than 75 with acute or convalescent COVID-19.

This chain joins TRBV28 and TRBJ1-1; TRBD1 is a possible D gene (6 bases). CDR1 MDHEN and CDR2 SYDVKM come from the germline V gene. Trimming removed 10 bases from V and 6 bases from J, with 21 bases in between. This CDR3 has 14 residues. For the CDR3, the DNA is TGTGCCACCATCTCCCTCGGCGGGGGCCCTGAAGCTTTCTTT. Protein: CATISLGGGPEAFF.

The chain is built from TRBV20-1 and TRBJ1-2, with D possibly TRBD1 on 6 matching bases. The CDR3 contains 11 residues. CDR1 DFQATT and CDR2 SNEGSKA come from the germline V gene (reference sequence). The V gene lost 6 bases and the J gene lost 8 bases, with 13 bases spanning the gap. The CDR3 is CSAPRGGGYTF. The CDR3, as DNA: TGCAGTGCCCCGAGGGGGGGCGGCTACACCTTC.

The DNA for the CDR3 is TGTGCCAGTAGTGCGACAGGGAGCGGTGAAAAACTGTTTTTT. Encoded protein: CASSATGSGEKLFF. This chain uses TRBV19 with TRBJ1-4; 7 nucleotides line up with TRBD1. J lost 7 bases, V lost 5 bases, and 7 bases had no gene match. The CDR3 runs to 14 residues. The germline V gene encodes CDR1 LNHDA and CDR2 SQIVND (reference sequence).

V usage is TRBV7-9 and J usage is TRBJ2-1, with 11 bases that match TRBD2. Germline assignment: CDR1 SEHNR and CDR2 FQNEAQ (reference sequence). This CDR3 spans 15 amino acids. J lost 6 bases, V lost 4 bases, and 5 bases had no gene match. The CDR3 is CASSSWLAGGNEQFF. The CDR3 DNA reads as TGTGCCAGCAGCTCTTGGCTAGCGGGAGGCAATGAGCAGTTCTTC. Complete variable domain (other parts from reference TRBV7-9 and TRBJ2-1): DTGVSQNPRHKITKRGQNVTFRCDPISEHNRLYWYRQTLGQGPEFLTYFQNEAQLEKSRLLSDRFSAERPKGSFSTLEIQRTEQGDSAMYLCASSSWLAGGNEQFFGPGTRLTVL.

The chain carries TRBV2 and TRBJ2-7; 10 nucleotides align to TRBD1. The V gene end was trimmed by 7 bases and the J gene end by 6 bases; junction bases not matched to a gene: 6. The germline gives CDR1 SNHLY, CDR2 FYNNEI. There are 13 residues in the CDR3. In DNA form, the CDR3 reads TGTGCCAGCAAGAGCGGACAGGGGGTCGAGCAGTACTTC. Protein: CASKSGQGVEQYF.

The genes are TRBV30 and TRBJ2-1; 10 bases fit TRBD1. Germline lookup yields CDR1 GTSNPN and CDR2 SVGIG (reference sequence). With 5 bases clipped from V and 9 bases from J, the junction kept 10 bases outside the gene matches. This CDR3 spans 14 amino acids. The CDR3 region is CAWLRDRGTSEQFF. The DNA of the CDR3 is TGTGCCTGGCTCCGGGACAGGGGTACAAGTGAGCAGTTCTTC.

The chain recombines TRBV30 with TRBJ2-7, with 8 bases fitting TRBD1. The CDR3 consists of 15 residues. Germline trimming cut 3 bases from V and 5 bases from J; bases unmatched to any gene: 12. Looked up from germline, CDR1 is GTSNPN and CDR2 is SVGIG (reference sequence). In DNA form, the CDR3 reads TGTGCCTGGAGCCATCCTGACAGGGGAACTGACGAGCAGTACTTC. Amino acid sequence: CAWSHPDRGTDEQYF.

V usage is TRBV4-3 and J usage is TRBJ1-3, with TRBD1 matching 8 bases. With 4 bases clipped from V and 8 bases from J, the junction kept 16 bases outside the gene matches. The germline V gene encodes CDR1 LGHNA and CDR2 YSLEER. This CDR3 spans 17 amino acids. CDR3 region: CASSPSRGQGGRDTIYF. CDR3 bases: TGCGCCAGCAGCCCATCCCGTGGACAGGGTGGTAGGGACACCATATATTTT.

The chain has TRBV20-1 and TRBJ1-2; D is ambiguous. This CDR3 has 11 residues. V dropped 4 bases and J dropped 8 bases, with 11 bases sitting between them. From germline, CDR1 is DFQATT and CDR2 SNEGSKA (reference sequence). The CDR3 nucleotides read TGCAGTGCTAAAATCCTCGGGGGCTACACCTTC. Its translation: CSAKILGGYTF.

The chain uses TRBV4-1 and TRBJ2-5, with 9 bases aligning to TRBD1. This CDR3 comprises 15 residues. V lost 4 bases and J lost 3; bases outside the gene matches: 6. Germline-derived CDR1 and CDR2 are MGHRA and YSYEKL. Written as DNA, the CDR3 is TGCGCCAGCAGCCGCAGACAGGGGGAAAAAGAGACCCAGTACTTC. Translated, it gives CASSRRQGEKETQYF.

The chain employs TRBV19 and TRBJ1-3; D not certain. V shed 5 bases and J shed 4 bases, with 18 bases lying between them. The germline CDR1 and CDR2 sequences are LNHDA and SQIVND (reference sequence). The CDR3 runs 16 residues. CDR3 sequence: CASSWAGYISGNTIYF. In DNA form, the CDR3 reads TGTGCCAGTAGTTGGGCAGGCTATATTTCCGGAAACACCATATATTTT.

The chain recombines TRBV5-1 with TRBJ1-1; 7 nucleotides match TRBD1. This CDR3 region has 15 residues. CDR1 and CDR2 (germline): SGHRS, YFSETQ. V gave up 3 bases and J gave up 0 bases; unmatched junction bases: 5. The CDR3 loop is CASSSWTGVNTEAFF. The CDR3, as DNA: TGCGCCAGCAGCTCATGGACAGGTGTGAACACTGAAGCTTTCTTT. Based on the CDR3 plus reference TRBV5-1 and TRBJ1-1, the full variable domain is KAGVTQTPRYLIKTRGQQVTLSCSPISGHRSVSWYQQTPGQGLQFLFEYFSETQRNKGNFPGRFSGRQFSNSRSEMNVSTLELGDSALYLCASSSWTGVNTEAFFGQGTRLTVV.

The gene calls are TRBV19 and TRBJ2-1; 14 nucleotides align to TRBD2. The CDR3 has 14 residues. Germline trimming cut 6 bases from V and 7 bases from J; bases unmatched to any gene: 2. Looked up from germline, CDR1 is LNHDA and CDR2 is SQIVND (reference sequence). The CDR3: CASRGTSGRNEQFF. CDR3 in DNA: TGTGCCAGTAGGGGGACTAGCGGGAGAAATGAGCAGTTCTTC.

The chain joins TRBV19 to TRBJ1-2; TRBD1 matches 11 bases. From germline, CDR1 is LNHDA and CDR2 SQIVND (reference sequence). The CDR3 has 16 amino acids. The V segment lost 5 bases and the J segment 4 bases; nucleotides outside the gene matches: 9. The CDR3 DNA is TGTGCCAGTAGTCTCCAGGACAGGGGGCTCGGCTATGGCTACACCTTC. Its translation is CASSLQDRGLGYGYTF.

The gene calls are TRBV3-1 (or the pseudogene TRBV3-2) and TRBJ2-7; D is unresolved. Deletions cut 2 bases from V and 3 bases from J, with 8 bases between. Germline assignment: CDR1 LGHDT and CDR2 YNNKEL (reference sequence). This CDR3 spans 13 amino acids. This CDR3 reads CASSQRSNYEQYF. The CDR3 region has the DNA TGTGCCAGCAGCCAAAGAAGCAACTACGAGCAGTACTTC.

J is TRBJ1-5 and V is TRBV6-6, with no clear D. The germline V gene encodes CDR1 MNHNY and CDR2 SVGAGI (reference sequence). The CDR3 sequence is 15 residues long. V was pared by 7 bases and J by 1 base, with 14 bases between. In DNA, the CDR3 is TGTGCCAGCAACTTAGGAGTCCTCAGCAATCAGCCCCAGCATTTT. Amino acids: CASNLGVLSNQPQHF.

The chain recombines TRBV5-1 with TRBJ1-2; a weak D match, TRBD1 (5 bases). Per the germline V gene, CDR1 is SGHRS and CDR2 is YFSETQ. The V end was cut by 0 bases, the J end by 7 bases, with 10 bases between. The CDR3 is 13 residues long. The CDR3 DNA reads as TGCGCCAGCAGCTTGGTCAGGGAAGGTGGCTACACCTTC. Translation: CASSLVREGGYTF.

This rearrangement joins TRBV2 to TRBJ2-1, with 7 bases fitting TRBD2. Germline V gene data show CDR1 as SNHLY and CDR2 as FYNNEI. V lost 2 bases to trimming and J lost 1 base; unmatched junction nucleotides: 5. This CDR3 contains 16 residues. DNA of the CDR3: TGTGCCAGCAGTGAATTCCTAGCGGCATCCTACAATGAGCAGTTCTTC. Translating gives CASSEFLAASYNEQFF.

CDR3 nucleotides: TGCGCCAGCAGCTTGGGTCGGGGCCGGGGGGATGAGCAGTTCTTC. Its translation: CASSLGRGRGDEQFF. The chain links TRBV5-1 to TRBJ2-1, with 7 bases matching TRBD2. Germline V gene sequence: CDR1 SGHRS, CDR2 YFSETQ. Trimming removed 0 bases from V and 8 bases from J; junction bases left unmatched: 8. The CDR3 sequence is 15 residues long.

The chain recombines TRBV6-5 with TRBJ1-5, with 9 bases matching TRBD1. Germline CDR1 is MNHEY and CDR2 is SVGAGI. The CDR3 totals 14 residues. V was pared by 9 bases and J by 8 bases, with 11 bases of the junction left unmatched. The CDR3 DNA sequence: TGTGCCAGTAACCTTGCCGGGACAGGGAAGCCCCAGCATTTT. Translating it yields CASNLAGTGKPQHF.

This chain connects TRBV9 to TRBJ1-1, with D maybe TRBD1 (6 bases). Trimming took off 4 bases at V and 4 bases at J, with 14 bases between the two ends. The CDR3 sequence is 14 residues long. Germline V gene lookup returns CDR1 SGDLS and CDR2 YYNGEE. The CDR3 DNA reads TGTGCCAGCAGCACCGTCACAGGGCCCACTGAAGCTTTCTTT. Translated, it gives CASSTVTGPTEAFF.

V gene TRBV7-9 combines with J gene TRBJ2-1, with TRBD2 identical over 9 bases. The CDR3 runs to 16 residues. Germline V gene lookup returns CDR1 SEHNR and CDR2 FQNEAQ (reference sequence). The J segment lost 7 bases and the V segment lost 1 base, leaving 8 bases of the junction unmatched. The CDR3, as DNA: TGTGCCAGCAGCTTAGGCACTAGCGGGCCACTAAATGAGCAGTTCTTC. It translates to CASSLGTSGPLNEQFF.

The gene calls are TRBV4-3 and TRBJ1-6, with a weak D call TRBD1 (5 bases). Trimming took 1 base from V and 4 from J, leaving 8 bases between them. The CDR3 runs to 15 residues. Germline assignment: CDR1 LGHNA and CDR2 YSLEER. The CDR3 sequence: CASSQGGVYNSPLHF. Here the CDR3 DNA reads TGCGCCAGCAGCCAAGGGGGGGTTTATAATTCACCCCTCCACTTT.

This clone appeared once. This sequence joins TRBV2 and TRBJ2-2; possibly TRBD1 for D (6 bases). The CDR3 consists of 16 residues. Deletions cut 6 bases from V and 1 base from J, with 15 bases between. Germline V gene data show CDR1 as SNHLY and CDR2 as FYNNEI. The CDR3 loop reads CASRPTGNVNTGELFF. DNA of the CDR3: TGTGCCAGCAGACCAACAGGGAACGTGAACACCGGGGAGCTGTTTTTT.

The rearrangement uses TRBV6-2 or TRBV6-3 and TRBJ2-3, with 7 bases matching TRBD2. The ends lost 1 base at V and 5 bases at J; junction bases unmatched: 6. The germline V gene encodes CDR1 MNHEY and CDR2 SVGEGT. This CDR3 contains 15 residues. The chain's CDR3 is CASSYFAGDVDTQYF. CDR3 sequence (DNA): TGTGCCAGCAGTTACTTTGCGGGAGACGTAGATACGCAGTATTTT.